This TCR beta chain was identified in a study of T cells in Graves' hyperthyroidism and ophthalmopathy. General study findings and limits: The model's output predicted ophthalmopathy at a median of 6.5 months prior to onset.

RNA transcripts yielded amplified TCR beta CDR3 regions. HTBI primers were employed in a first-round RT-PCR of the TCR CDR3. TCRdb passed the multiplex PCR reads through MiXCR, listing each CDR3 protein once. The repertoire has about 660,000 distinct CDR3 sequences, 45% of them found once; the top ten carry 6.5% to 9%. About this clonotype: Its antigen is still unknown.

The CDR3 consists of 15 residues. CDR1 is MNHNS and CDR2 is SASEGT in the germline V gene. V dropped 0 bases and J dropped 7 bases, with 15 bases sitting between them. Investigators excluded patients with uncontrolled infection, other autoimmune disease, pregnancy or lactation. The receptor comes from an adult man with Graves' disease, either hyperthyroidism or ophthalmopathy (not recorded which). The rearrangement uses TRBV6-1 and TRBJ1-2; D is uncertain. Specimen: peripheral blood or thyroid tissue (not recorded which). The CDR3 here is CASSEAHETGGGYTF. The CDR3 DNA reads TGTGCCAGCAGTGAAGCTCATGAGACGGGCGGTGGCTACACCTTC.